The entry that follows covers one T cell receptor beta chain sequence. Its antigen is not identified. This record belongs to a study of cytomegalovirus exposure and HLA in healthy donors. Across the whole study: Falling in the Caucasian-associated ancestry cluster were 65% to 90% of under 500 genotyped donors. Study-wide points: Sequencing had likely introduced a cluster of highly shared sequence variants as an artifact.

13 Jbeta primers and 60 Vbeta primers were used for the PCR. Authors' methods: Per a later analysis, the number of unique TCR beta chains was around 79 million, of which about 11 million were shared. Profiled with immunoSEQ multiplex PCR; TCRdb holds only in-frame clones, not every one. V and J calls and clone size are given by that table; D and trimming were obtained from the DNA. The sample includes approximately 110,000 clones, roughly 74% of them seen just once. The V end was cut by 4 bases, the J end by 6 bases, with 15 bases between. Germline CDR1 reads MGHRA; CDR2 reads YSYEKL. The CDR3 is made up of 14 amino acids.

The rearrangement links TRBV4-1 to TRBJ1-2; TRBD1 might be the D (5 bases). The receptor's source is a man aged 40-49 years in good health and CMV-seronegative. The sequenced sample consisted of PBMCs. The CDR3 region is CASSLPEPRDGYTF. The CDR3 DNA sequence: TGCGCCAGCAGCCTACCCGAGCCCAGGGATGGCTACACCTTC.